Listed below are T cell receptor beta chains from one sample, sequenced in a study of blood T cells in healthy people across ages. TCRdb processed the 5' RACE reads anew with MiXCR; each CDR3 protein has one entry. The sample shows fewer than 2 million distinct CDR3 sequences, approximately 40% of them seen only once. Sequenced material: blood. These receptors were collected from a human donor in good health. CDR3s include the opening cysteine and the closing phenylalanine or tryptophan.

>.|TRBV7-8
CASSLGGQFSYNEQYF
>TRBJ2-7|TRBV5-1
CASSWAGPYDEQYF
>TRBJ1-2|TRBV5-6
CASSEQRGVRGYTF
>TRBJ1-1|TRBV6-2/TRBV6-3
CASREEHWTEAFF
>TRBJ1-2|TRBV25-1
CASSDVGGPFYGYTF
>TRBJ2-3|TRBV20-1
CSAARSSTDTQYF
>TRBJ2-5|TRBV29-1
CSVEVPSTKETQYF
>.|TRBV20-1
CSASIIGVNNEQYF
>TRBJ2-1|TRBV27
CASSPPGGPTYNEQFF
>TRBJ2-7|TRBV29-1
CSVLERGVNELYF
>.|TRBV7-2
CASSRRTGRYEQYF
>TRBJ1-2|TRBV20-1
CSATRTRGHGYTF
>TRBJ1-1|TRBV25-1
CASSEYFSAGEEDTEAFF
>TRBJ2-7|TRBV4-3
CASSLVGGGRQGKSEQYF
>TRBJ1-2|TRBV9
CASSGLQGGSGYTF
>TRBJ1-4|TRBV27
CASSAVLGINEKLFF
>TRBJ1-1|TRBV6-2/TRBV6-3
CASSKSRGEAFF
>TRBJ2-7|TRBV20-1
CSAIGTGVNEGYEQYF
>TRBJ2-1|TRBV7-2
CASSPGGSGNEQFF
>.|TRBV11-2
CASSSVSIYNEQYF
>TRBJ2-1|TRBV11-1
CASSSSLTYNEQFF
>TRBJ1-4|TRBV4-3
CASSQAGNEKLFF
>TRBJ1-2|TRBV28
CASSLAPNKGYTF
>.|TRBV19
CASTRTGRTYEQYF
>TRBJ2-7|TRBV29-1
CSVEDASYEQYF
>TRBJ1-5|TRBV5-5
CASSSTIYQPQHF
>TRBJ2-1|TRBV29-1
CSAEGSYNEQFF
>TRBJ1-2|TRBV5-5
CASSLRQGARVGYTF
>TRBJ1-1|TRBV20-1
CSEQFYPMNTEAFF
>TRBJ1-5|TRBV4-3
CASSQDRKISGRPQHF
>TRBJ1-2|TRBV7-2
CASSPTKGRSDDYGYTF
>TRBJ1-2|TRBV20-1
CSAPKTRDSYGYTF
>TRBJ2-3|TRBV5-1
CASSWLGGTDTQYF
>.|TRBV7-2
CASSLNRGGEETQYF
>TRBJ1-2|TRBV7-2
CASANNGGVYTF
>TRBJ1-2|TRBV4-2
CASTTGQDYGYTF
>TRBJ1-1|TRBV4-2
CASSLGLGAANTEAFF
>TRBJ1-4|TRBV15
CATSRQSGYEKLFF
>TRBJ1-1|TRBV19
CASSAKRPRGPGEEAFF
>TRBJ1-2|TRBV27
CASSFAFREGYTF
>TRBJ2-3|TRBV28
CASSLSGLAGGHTDTQYF
>TRBJ2-1|TRBV4-3
CASSQYGASSYNEQFF
>TRBJ2-7|TRBV7-9
CASMSRDRAYGQYF
>TRBJ2-7|TRBV7-9
CASSITGESSYEQYF
>TRBJ2-4|TRBV12-3/TRBV12-4
CASSFSLLAKNIQYF
>TRBJ1-1|TRBV12-3/TRBV12-4
CASSLRGRGPTEAFF
>TRBJ1-1|TRBV20-1
CSASDTINTEAFF
>TRBJ1-4|TRBV7-6
CASSLDQGAIGEKLFF
>TRBJ1-5|TRBV7-9
CASSLGSSGTNQPQHF
>TRBJ2-1|TRBV18
CASSPVLGSSSYNEQFF
>TRBJ2-1|TRBV25-1
CASMRAARNEQFF
>TRBJ1-2|TRBV6-5
CASRKVRVMDGYTF
>TRBJ2-5|TRBV7-7
CASSSGLRTPGETQYF
>TRBJ1-2|TRBV6-5
CASSSPQGRDGYTF
>TRBJ2-1|TRBV6-2/TRBV6-3
CASSPLTSGNRRNEQFF